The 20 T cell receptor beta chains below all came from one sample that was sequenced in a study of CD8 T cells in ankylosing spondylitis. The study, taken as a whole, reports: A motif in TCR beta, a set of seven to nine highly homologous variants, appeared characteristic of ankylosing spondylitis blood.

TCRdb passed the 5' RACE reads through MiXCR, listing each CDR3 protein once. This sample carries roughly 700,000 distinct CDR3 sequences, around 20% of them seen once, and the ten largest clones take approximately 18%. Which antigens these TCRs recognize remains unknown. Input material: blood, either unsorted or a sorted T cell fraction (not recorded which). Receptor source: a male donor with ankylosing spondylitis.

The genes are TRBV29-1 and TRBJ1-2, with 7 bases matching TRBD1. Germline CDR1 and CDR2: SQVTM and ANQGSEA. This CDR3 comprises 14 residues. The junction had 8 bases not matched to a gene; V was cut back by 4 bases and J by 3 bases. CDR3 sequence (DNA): TGCAGCGTTGCGATAGGGGGCGCGGACTATGGCTACACCTTC. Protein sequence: CSVAIGGADYGYTF.

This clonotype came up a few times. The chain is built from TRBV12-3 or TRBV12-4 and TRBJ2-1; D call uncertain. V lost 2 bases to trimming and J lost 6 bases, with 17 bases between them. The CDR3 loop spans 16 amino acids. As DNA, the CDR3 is TGTGCCAGCAGTTTACCCAACCCCGGGTGGGCCAATGAGCAGTTCTTC. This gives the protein CASSLPNPGWANEQFF.

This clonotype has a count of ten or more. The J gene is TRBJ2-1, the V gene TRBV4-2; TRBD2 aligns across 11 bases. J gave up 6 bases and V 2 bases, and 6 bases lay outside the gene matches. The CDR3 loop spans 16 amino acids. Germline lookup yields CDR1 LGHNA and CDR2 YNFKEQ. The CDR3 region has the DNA TGTGCCAGCAGCCAACCCCTAGCGGGGGGCGGCAATGAGCAGTTCTTC. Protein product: CASSQPLAGGGNEQFF.

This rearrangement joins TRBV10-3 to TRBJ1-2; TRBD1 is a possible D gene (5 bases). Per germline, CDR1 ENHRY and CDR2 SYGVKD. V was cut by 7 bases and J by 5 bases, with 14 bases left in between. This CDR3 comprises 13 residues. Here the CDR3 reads CAITSYGAYGYTF. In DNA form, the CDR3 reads TGTGCCATCACCTCCTATGGGGCTTATGGCTACACCTTC.

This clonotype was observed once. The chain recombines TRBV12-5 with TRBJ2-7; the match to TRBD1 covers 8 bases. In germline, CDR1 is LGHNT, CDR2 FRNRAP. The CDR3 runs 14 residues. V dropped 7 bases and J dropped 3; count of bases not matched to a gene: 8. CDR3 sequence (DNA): TGTGCTAGTGCCCCGGACAGGGACCTCTACGAGCAGTACTTC. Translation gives CASAPDRDLYEQYF.

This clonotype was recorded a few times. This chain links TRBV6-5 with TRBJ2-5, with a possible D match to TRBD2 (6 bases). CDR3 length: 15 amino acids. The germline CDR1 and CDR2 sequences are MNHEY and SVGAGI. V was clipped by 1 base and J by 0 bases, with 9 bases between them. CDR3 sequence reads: CASSYFAGNQETQYF. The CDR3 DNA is TGTGCCAGCAGTTACTTTGCGGGGAACCAAGAGACCCAGTACTTC.

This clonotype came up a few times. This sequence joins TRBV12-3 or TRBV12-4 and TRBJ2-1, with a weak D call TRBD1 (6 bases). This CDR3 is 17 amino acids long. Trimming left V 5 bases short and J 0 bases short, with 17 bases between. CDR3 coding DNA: TGTGCCAGCAGTCGGCCCGGGACACCTAGCTCCTACAATGAGCAGTTCTTC. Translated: CASSRPGTPSSYNEQFF.

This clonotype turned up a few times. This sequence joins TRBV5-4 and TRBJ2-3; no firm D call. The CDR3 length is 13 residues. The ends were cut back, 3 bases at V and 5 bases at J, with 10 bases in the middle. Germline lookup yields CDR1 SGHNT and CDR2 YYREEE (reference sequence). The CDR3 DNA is TGTGCCAGCAGCTACCCCTCAGAAGATACGCAGTATTTT. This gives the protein CASSYPSEDTQYF.

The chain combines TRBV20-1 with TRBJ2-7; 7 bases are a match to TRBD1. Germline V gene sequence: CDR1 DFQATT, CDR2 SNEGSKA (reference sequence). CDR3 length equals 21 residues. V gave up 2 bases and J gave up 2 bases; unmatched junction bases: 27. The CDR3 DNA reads TGCAGTGCTAGACCCAAGCTCCAGGCCAGGGGGAGTATCCACAGACCCTACGAGCAGTACTTC. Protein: CSARPKLQARGSIHRPYEQYF.

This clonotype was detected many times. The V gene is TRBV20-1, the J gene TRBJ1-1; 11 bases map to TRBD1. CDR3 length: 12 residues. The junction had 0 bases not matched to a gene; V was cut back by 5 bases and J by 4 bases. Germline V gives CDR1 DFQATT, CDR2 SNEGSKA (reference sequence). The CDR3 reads CSAGQGATEAFF. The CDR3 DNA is TGCAGTGCTGGACAGGGGGCCACTGAAGCTTTCTTT.

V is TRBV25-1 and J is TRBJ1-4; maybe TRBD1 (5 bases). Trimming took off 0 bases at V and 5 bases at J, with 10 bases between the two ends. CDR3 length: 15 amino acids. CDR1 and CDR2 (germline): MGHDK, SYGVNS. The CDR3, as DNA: TGTGCCAGCAGTGAATATGGGGCGGGCAATGAAAAACTGTTTTTT. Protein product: CASSEYGAGNEKLFF.

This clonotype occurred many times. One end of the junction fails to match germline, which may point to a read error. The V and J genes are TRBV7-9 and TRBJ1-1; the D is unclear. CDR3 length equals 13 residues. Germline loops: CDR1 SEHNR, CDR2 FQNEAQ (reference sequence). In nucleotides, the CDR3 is TGCGCCAGCAGCTTGGTCGGGAACACTGAAGCTTTCTTT. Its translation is CASSLVGNTEAFF.

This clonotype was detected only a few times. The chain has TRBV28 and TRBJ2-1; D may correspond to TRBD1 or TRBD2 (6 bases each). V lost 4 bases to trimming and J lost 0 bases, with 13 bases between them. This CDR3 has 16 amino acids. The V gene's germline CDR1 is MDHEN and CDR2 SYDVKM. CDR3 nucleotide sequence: TGTGCCAGCAGTTCATTAGGGGGGCGCTCCTACAATGAGCAGTTCTTC. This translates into CASSSLGGRSYNEQFF.

The CDR3 reads CASSPLLSSYNEQFF. The CDR3 nucleotides read TGTGCCAGCTCACCCCTACTAAGCTCCTACAATGAGCAGTTCTTC. The V and J genes are TRBV18 and TRBJ2-1; unclear D gene. The CDR3 contains 15 residues. Looked up from germline, CDR1 is KGHSH and CDR2 is LQKENI. Between the trimmed V and J ends, which lost 3 bases and 0 bases, there was a span of 9 bases.

The CDR3 spells CASSPRAGSGTYTGELFF. Here the CDR3 DNA reads TGTGCCAGCAGCCCTCGCGCGGGTAGCGGGACATACACCGGGGAGCTGTTTTTT. The chain has TRBV27 and TRBJ2-2, with 8 bases fitting TRBD2. Germline V gene data show CDR1 as MNHEY and CDR2 as SMNVEV (reference sequence). This CDR3 comprises 18 residues. Trimming took 6 bases from V and 3 from J; bases not matched to a gene: 15.

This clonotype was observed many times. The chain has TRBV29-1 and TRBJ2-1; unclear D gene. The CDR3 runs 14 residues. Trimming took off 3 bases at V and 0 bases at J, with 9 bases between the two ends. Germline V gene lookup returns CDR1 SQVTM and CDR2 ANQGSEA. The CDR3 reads CSVDQFSSYNEQFF. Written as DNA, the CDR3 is TGCAGCGTTGACCAGTTCAGCTCCTACAATGAGCAGTTCTTC.

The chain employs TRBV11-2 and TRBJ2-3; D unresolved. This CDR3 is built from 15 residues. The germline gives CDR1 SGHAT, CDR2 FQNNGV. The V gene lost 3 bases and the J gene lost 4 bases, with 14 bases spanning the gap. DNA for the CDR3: TGTGCCAGCAGCTTGGATAGATCCTTGGCAGATACGCAGTATTTT. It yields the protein CASSLDRSLADTQYF.

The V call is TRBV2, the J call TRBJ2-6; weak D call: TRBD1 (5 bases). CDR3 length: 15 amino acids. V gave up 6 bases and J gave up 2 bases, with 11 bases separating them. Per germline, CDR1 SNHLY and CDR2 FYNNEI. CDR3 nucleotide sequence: TGTGCCAGCAGGCAGGGTTGGGCTGGGGCCAACGTCCTGACTTTC. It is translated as CASRQGWAGANVLTF.

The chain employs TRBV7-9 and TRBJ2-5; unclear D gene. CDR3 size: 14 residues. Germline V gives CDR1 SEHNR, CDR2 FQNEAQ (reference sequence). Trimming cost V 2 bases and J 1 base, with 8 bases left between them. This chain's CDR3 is CASSLNPAQETQYF. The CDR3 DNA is TGTGCCAGCAGCTTAAATCCGGCCCAAGAGACCCAGTACTTC. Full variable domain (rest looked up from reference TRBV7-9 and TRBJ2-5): DTGVSQNPRHKITKRGQNVTFRCDPISEHNRLYWYRQTLGQGPEFLTYFQNEAQLEKSRLLSDRFSAERPKGSFSTLEIQRTEQGDSAMYLCASSLNPAQETQYFGPGTRLLVL.

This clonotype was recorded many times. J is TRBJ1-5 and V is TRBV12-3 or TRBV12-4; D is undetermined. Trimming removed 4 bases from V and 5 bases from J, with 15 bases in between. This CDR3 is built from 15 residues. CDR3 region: CASSSAGPHDQPQHF. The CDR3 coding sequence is TGTGCCAGCAGTTCTGCCGGGCCTCACGATCAGCCCCAGCATTTT.